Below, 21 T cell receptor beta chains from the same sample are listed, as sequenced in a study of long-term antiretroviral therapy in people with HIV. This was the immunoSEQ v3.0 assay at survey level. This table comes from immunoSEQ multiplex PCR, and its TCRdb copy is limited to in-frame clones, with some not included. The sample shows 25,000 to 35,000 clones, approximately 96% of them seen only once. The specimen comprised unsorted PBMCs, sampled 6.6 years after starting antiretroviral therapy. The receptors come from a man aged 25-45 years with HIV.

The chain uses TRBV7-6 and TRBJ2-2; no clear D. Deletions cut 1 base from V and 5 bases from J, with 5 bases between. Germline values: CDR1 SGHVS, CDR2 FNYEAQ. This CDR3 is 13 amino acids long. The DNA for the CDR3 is TGTGCCAGCAGCTTAGGGGGTACCGGGGAGCTGTTTTTT. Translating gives CASSLGGTGELFF.

Here the CDR3 reads CASSRATGLPTEAFF. Here the CDR3 DNA reads TGTGCCAGTAGTCGGGCGACAGGGCTTCCCACTGAAGCTTTCTTT. This chain links TRBV19 with TRBJ1-1; the match to TRBD1 covers 7 bases. V was pared by 5 bases and J by 4 bases, with 10 bases of the junction left unmatched. CDR1 LNHDA and CDR2 SQIVND come from the germline V gene (reference sequence). The CDR3 spans 15 residues.

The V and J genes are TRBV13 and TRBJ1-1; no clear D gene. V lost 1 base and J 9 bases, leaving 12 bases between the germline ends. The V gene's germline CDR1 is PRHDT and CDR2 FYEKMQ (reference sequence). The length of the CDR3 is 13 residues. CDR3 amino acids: CASSLATLTQAFF. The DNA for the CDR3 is TGTGCCAGCAGCTTAGCGACACTTACCCAAGCTTTCTTT.

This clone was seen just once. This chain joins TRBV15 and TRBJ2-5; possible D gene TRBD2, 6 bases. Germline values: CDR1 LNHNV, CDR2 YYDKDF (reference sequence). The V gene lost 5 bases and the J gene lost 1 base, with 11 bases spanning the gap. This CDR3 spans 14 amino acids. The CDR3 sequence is CATSRRGLQETQYF. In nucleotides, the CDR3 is TGTGCCACCAGCCGGCGGGGCCTCCAAGAGACCCAGTACTTC.

The CDR3 loop is CASRELAGYEQYF. DNA for the CDR3: TGTGCCAGTAGAGAGTTAGCGGGCTACGAGCAGTACTTC. The chain employs TRBV19 and TRBJ2-7; 7 nucleotides agree with TRBD2. After removal of 6 bases from V and 3 bases from J, the junction contained 5 bases not matched to a gene. Looked up from germline, CDR1 is LNHDA and CDR2 is SQIVND (reference sequence). The CDR3 has 13 residues.

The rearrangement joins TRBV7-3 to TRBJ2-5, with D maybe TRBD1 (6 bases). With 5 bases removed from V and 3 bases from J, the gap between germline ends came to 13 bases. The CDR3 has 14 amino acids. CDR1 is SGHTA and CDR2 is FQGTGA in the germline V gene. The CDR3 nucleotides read TGTGCCAGCAGCCAAACCAACAGGGAAGAGACCCAGTACTTC. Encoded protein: CASSQTNREETQYF.

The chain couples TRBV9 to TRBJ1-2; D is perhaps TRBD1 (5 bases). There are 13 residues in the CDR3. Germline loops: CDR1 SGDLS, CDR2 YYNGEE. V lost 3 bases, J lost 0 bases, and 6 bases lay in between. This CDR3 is CASSAGPNYGYTF. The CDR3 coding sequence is TGTGCCAGCAGCGCAGGGCCTAACTATGGCTACACCTTC.

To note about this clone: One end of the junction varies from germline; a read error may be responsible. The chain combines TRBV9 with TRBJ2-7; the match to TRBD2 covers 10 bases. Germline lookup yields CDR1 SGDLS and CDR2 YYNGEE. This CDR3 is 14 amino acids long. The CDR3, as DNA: TGTGCCAGCGGCGTTGGGACTAGCGTTTACGAGCAGTACTTC. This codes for CASGVGTSVYEQYF.

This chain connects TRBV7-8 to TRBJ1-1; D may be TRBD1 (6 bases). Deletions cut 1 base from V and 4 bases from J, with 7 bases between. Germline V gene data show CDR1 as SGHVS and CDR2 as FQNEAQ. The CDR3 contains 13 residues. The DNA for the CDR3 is TGTGCCAGCAGCTTAGGGGGGCCCACTGAAGCTTTCTTT. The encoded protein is CASSLGGPTEAFF.

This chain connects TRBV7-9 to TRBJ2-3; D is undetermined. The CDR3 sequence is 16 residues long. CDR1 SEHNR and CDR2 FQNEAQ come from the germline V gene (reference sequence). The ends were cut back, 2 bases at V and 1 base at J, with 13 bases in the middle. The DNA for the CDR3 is TGTGCCAGCAGCTTACTCCTCTCGGTCCGCACAGATACGCAGTATTTT. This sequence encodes CASSLLLSVRTDTQYF.

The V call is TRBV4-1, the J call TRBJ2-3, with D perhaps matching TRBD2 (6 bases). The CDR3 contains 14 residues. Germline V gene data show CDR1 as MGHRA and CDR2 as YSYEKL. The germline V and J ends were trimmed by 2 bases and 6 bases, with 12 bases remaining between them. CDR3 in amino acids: CASSQLGGTDTQYF. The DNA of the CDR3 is TGCGCCAGCAGCCAACTGGGGGGTACGGATACGCAGTATTTT.

Written as DNA, the CDR3 is TGTGCCAGCAGCTTAGCGCCACGGGTTAACACTGAAGCTTTCTTT. Its translation: CASSLAPRVNTEAFF. This chain joins TRBV7-2 and TRBJ1-1; D not certain. Trimming took 0 bases from V and 2 from J, leaving 10 bases between them. CDR1 and CDR2 from the germline V gene are SGHTA and FQGNSA. CDR3 length: 15 amino acids. The full variable domain, with the rest looked up from reference TRBV7-2 and TRBJ1-1, is GAGVSQSPSNKVTEKGKDVELRCDPISGHTALYWYRQSLGQGLEFLIYFQGNSAPDKSGLPSDRFSAERTGGSVSTLTIQRTQQEDSAVYLCASSLAPRVNTEAFFGQGTRLTVV.

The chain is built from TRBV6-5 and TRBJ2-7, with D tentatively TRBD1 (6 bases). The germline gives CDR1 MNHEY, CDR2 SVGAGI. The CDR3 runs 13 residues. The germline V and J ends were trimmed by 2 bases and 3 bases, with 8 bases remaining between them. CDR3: CASSYGQYYEQYF. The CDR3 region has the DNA TGTGCCAGCAGTTACGGACAGTACTACGAGCAGTACTTC.

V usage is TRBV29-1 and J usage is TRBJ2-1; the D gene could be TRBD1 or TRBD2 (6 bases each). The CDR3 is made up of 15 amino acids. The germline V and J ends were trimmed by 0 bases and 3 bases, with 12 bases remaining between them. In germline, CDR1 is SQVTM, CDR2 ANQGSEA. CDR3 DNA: TGCAGCGTTGAAGATGGGGGGCAAGGCTACAATGAGCAGTTCTTC. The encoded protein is CSVEDGGQGYNEQFF.

The CDR3 DNA reads TGCGCCAGCAGCCCCTATCCGGGGGGGAGTAGCAATCAGCCCCAGCATTTT. Translated: CASSPYPGGSSNQPQHF. The V and J genes are TRBV4-1 and TRBJ1-5, with D perhaps TRBD1 (5 bases). CDR3 size: 17 residues. CDR1 and CDR2 from the germline V gene are MGHRA and YSYEKL. Trimming cost V 4 bases and J 0 bases, with 16 bases left between them.

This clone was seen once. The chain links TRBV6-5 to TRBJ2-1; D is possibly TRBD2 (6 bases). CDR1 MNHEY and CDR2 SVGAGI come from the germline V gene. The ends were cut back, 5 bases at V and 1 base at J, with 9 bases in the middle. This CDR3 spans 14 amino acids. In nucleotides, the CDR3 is TGTGCCAGCAGTCTGGGGGGATCCTACAATGAGCAGTTCTTC. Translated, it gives CASSLGGSYNEQFF.

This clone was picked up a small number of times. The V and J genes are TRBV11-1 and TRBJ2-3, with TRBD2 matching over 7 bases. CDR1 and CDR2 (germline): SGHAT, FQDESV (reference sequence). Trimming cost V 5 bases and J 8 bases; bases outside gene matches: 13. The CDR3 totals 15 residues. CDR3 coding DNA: TGTGCCAGCAGCGGGGGGGGTAGCTTCGGGAGTACGCAGTATTTT. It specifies CASSGGGSFGSTQYF.

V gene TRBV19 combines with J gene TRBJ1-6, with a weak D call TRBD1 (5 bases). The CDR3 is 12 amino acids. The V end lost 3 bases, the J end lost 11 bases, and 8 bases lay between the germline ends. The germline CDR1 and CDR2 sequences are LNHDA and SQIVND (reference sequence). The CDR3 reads CASSIGGAPLHF. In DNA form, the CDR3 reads TGTGCCAGTAGTATCGGGGGTGCACCCCTCCACTTT.

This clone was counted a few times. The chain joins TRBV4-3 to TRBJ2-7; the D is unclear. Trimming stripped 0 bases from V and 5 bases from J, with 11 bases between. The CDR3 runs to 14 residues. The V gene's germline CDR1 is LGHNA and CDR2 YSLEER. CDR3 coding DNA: TGCGCCAGCAGCCAAGAGCCCCAGAGGAACGAGCAGTACTTC. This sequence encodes CASSQEPQRNEQYF.

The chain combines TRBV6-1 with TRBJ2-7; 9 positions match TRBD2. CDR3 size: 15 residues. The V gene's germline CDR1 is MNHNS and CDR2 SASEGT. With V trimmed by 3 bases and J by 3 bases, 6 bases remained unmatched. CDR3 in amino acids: CASSEVAGEHYEQYF. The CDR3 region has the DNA TGTGCCAGCAGTGAGGTAGCGGGAGAACACTACGAGCAGTACTTC.

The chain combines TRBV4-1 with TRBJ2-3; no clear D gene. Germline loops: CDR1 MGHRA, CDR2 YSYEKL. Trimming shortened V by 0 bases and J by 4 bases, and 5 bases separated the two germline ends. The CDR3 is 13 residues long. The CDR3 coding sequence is TGCGCCAGCAGCCAAGATGAGCCAGATACGCAGTATTTT. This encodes CASSQDEPDTQYF.